These T cell receptor beta chains were read from a single sample in a study of blood T cell repertoires in COVID-19. Some clones are missing from TCRdb's copy, which holds only in-frame ones; the method was immunoSEQ multiplex PCR. The sample has around 150,000 clones, about 87% seen once; the top ten hold 3% to 4.5%. What was sequenced was peripheral blood. Every receptor here comes from a woman aged 55-69 years who had recovered from COVID-19. CDR3s include the opening cysteine and the closing phenylalanine or tryptophan. The D gene is left open where the match is weak. Not all rows give a size; the values are once, few, many and, for expanded clones, a class.

NA	TRBV9	TRBJ2-1	TRBD2	TGTGCCAGCAGCGGACCGGGGGGAAGGCAGTTCTTC	CASSGPGGRQFF
NA	TRBV3-1/TRBV3-2	TRBJ1-1	NA	TGTGCCAGCAGCCAATCACAGGCACCCTTCAAGGCTTTCTTT	CASSQSQAPFKAFF
few	TRBV5-1	TRBJ2-3	TRBD2	TGCGCCAGCAGCTTGGGAGGGACTAGGGGGACAGATACGCAGTATTTT	CASSLGGTRGTDTQYF
NA	TRBV4-2	TRBJ2-1	NA	TGTGCCAGCAGCCTTTATGGGGGGTCATACAATGAGCAGTTCTTC	CASSLYGGSYNEQFF
NA	TRBV11-2	TRBJ1-2	TRBD1	TGTGCCAGCAGCGCCTATGGGACAGCCGCTGCTAACTATGGCTACACCTTC	CASSAYGTAAANYGYTF
NA	TRBV28	TRBJ1-6	TRBD1	TGTGCCAGCAGTTCGGGACAGAATAATTCACCCCTCCACTTT	CASSSGQNNSPLHF
NA	TRBV5-1	TRBJ2-7	TRBD1	TGCGCCAGCAGCTTGGTGTCGGGACAGGTCCAATTGAGCTACGAGCAGTACTTC	CASSLVSGQVQLSYEQYF
NA	TRBV11-2	TRBJ2-5	NA	TGTGCCAGCAGTAGGACCGGGACTCTGCAAGAGACCCAGTACTTC	CASSRTGTLQETQYF
NA	TRBV24-1	TRBJ1-1	TRBD1	TGTGCCACCAGTGATCCCGACAGGGGAAAAGCTTTCTTT	CATSDPDRGKAFF
NA	TRBV7-9	TRBJ2-7	TRBD1	TGTGCCAGCAGCAGGACAGGGGTGGAGCAGTACTTC	CASSRTGVEQYF
NA	TRBV10-3	TRBJ1-6	TRBD1	TGTGCCTCCACACAGGGGCAAGAATCACCCCTCCACTTT	CASTQGQESPLHF
NA	TRBV5-1	TRBJ2-1	TRBD1	TGCGCCAGCAGCTTGGACAGGGGGCAATTCCGTGAGCAGTTCTTC	CASSLDRGQFREQFF
NA	TRBV5-4	TRBJ2-2	TRBD1	TGTGCCAGCAGCCCGGACAGGGGCCAAGGGGAGCTGTTTTTT	CASSPDRGQGELFF
NA	TRBV5-4	TRBJ2-5	NA	TGTGCCAGCGGAGGGGACCCCCAAGAGACCCAGTACTTC	CASGGDPQETQYF
NA	TRBV9	TRBJ2-5	TRBD2	TGTGCCAGCAGCACTAGTGCGGGGGGCATTAGAGAGACCCAGTACTTC	CASSTSAGGIRETQYF
NA	TRBV24-1	TRBJ2-7	TRBD1	TGTGCCACCAGTGATTTCGCCAGGGGGGAGCAGTACTTC	CATSDFARGEQYF
NA	TRBV5-4	TRBJ2-3	TRBD2	TGTGCCAGCAGCTCTGCGGGGGTCTTCACAGATACGCAGTATTTT	CASSSAGVFTDTQYF
NA	TRBV18	TRBJ2-5	NA	TGTGCCAGCTCACCACTCGGAGGATACCAAGAGACCCAGTACTTC	CASSPLGGYQETQYF
NA	TRBV4-1	TRBJ2-1	NA	TGCGCCAGCAGCCAAGATCTTTTGGCGGCAAGCTCCTACAATGAGCAGTTCTTC	CASSQDLLAASSYNEQFF
NA	TRBV5-1	TRBJ2-5	TRBD2	TGCGCCAGCAGCTTGGGCCCAGCGGGGGGCCAAGAGACCCAGTACTTC	CASSLGPAGGQETQYF
NA	TRBV6-2/TRBV6-3	TRBJ2-4	NA	TGTGCCAGCAGTTACCCGCGACTAGCCAAAAACATTCAGTACTTC	CASSYPRLAKNIQYF
NA	TRBV23-1	TRBJ2-5	NA	TGCGCCAGCATCGGGGGAGGGACCCAGTACTTC	CASIGGGTQYF
NA	TRBV19	TRBJ2-5	TRBD1	TGTGCCAGTTCCCTACAGGGGGTAGAGACCCAGTACTTC	CASSLQGVETQYF
NA	TRBV11-3	TRBJ2-2	NA	TGTGCCAGCAGCCGGGGGTCGAACACCGGGGAGCTGTTTTTT	CASSRGSNTGELFF
NA	TRBV7-9	TRBJ2-1	NA	TGTGCCAGCAGCCAGCAGGGCACACCCTACAATGAGCAGTTCTTC	CASSQQGTPYNEQFF
NA	TRBV6-1	TRBJ2-7	TRBD1	TGTGCCAGCAGTGACAGGGGACAGATCCTCTACGAGCAGTACTTC	CASSDRGQILYEQYF
NA	TRBV2	TRBJ1-4	NA	TGTGCCAGCAGCCGGGAGCTACTCCGAGAACTGTTTTTT	CASSRELLRELFF